The clone carrying this T cell receptor (beta chain) has at least ten counts. The TCR beta CDR3 regions underwent amplification using RNA transcripts as the source. A first-round RT-PCR of the TCR CDR3 used the HTBI primer set. TCRdb re-called the multiplex PCR reads with MiXCR, one entry per CDR3 protein. The sample has approximately 700,000 distinct CDR3 sequences, less than 20% seen once; the top ten hold under 9.5%. With 4 bases clipped from V and 1 base from J, the junction kept 8 bases outside the gene matches. Germline V gene sequence: CDR1 LGHNA, CDR2 YNFKEQ. The CDR3 is 16 amino acids. The data originate from a study of T cells in Graves' hyperthyroidism and ophthalmopathy. Overall study context: Before treatment of any kind, peripheral blood was taken at initial diagnosis.

No progression to ophthalmopathy during 18 months of follow-up defined stable disease. Diagnostic decisions used clinical symptoms, serum thyroxine and TRAb, thyroid ultrasound and orbital computed tomography. PBMCs were collected from an approximately 10 ml volume of fresh peripheral blood. The receptor was derived from a man aged 18 to 35 with Graves' hyperthyroidism. The chain links TRBV4-2 to TRBJ2-3; 7 nucleotides align to TRBD1. The sequenced sample was blood. The CDR3 is CASSPRTGVGTDTQYF. CDR3 sequence (DNA): TGTGCCAGCAGCCCCCGGACAGGAGTGGGCACAGATACGCAGTATTTT.